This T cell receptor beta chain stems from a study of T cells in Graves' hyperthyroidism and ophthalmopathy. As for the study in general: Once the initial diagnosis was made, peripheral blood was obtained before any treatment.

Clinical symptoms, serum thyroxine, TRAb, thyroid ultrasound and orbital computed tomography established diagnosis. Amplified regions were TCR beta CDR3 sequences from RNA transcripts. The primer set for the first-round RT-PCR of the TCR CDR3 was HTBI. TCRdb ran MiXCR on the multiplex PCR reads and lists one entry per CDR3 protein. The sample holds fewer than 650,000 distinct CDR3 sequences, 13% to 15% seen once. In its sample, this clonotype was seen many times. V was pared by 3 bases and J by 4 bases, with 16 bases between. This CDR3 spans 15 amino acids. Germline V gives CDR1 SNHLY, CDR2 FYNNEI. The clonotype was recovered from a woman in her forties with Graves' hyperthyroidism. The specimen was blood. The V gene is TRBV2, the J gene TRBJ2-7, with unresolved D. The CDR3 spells CASSEGRVSAYEQYF. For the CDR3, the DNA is TGTGCCAGCAGTGAGGGCCGGGTGTCGGCTTACGAGCAGTACTTC.